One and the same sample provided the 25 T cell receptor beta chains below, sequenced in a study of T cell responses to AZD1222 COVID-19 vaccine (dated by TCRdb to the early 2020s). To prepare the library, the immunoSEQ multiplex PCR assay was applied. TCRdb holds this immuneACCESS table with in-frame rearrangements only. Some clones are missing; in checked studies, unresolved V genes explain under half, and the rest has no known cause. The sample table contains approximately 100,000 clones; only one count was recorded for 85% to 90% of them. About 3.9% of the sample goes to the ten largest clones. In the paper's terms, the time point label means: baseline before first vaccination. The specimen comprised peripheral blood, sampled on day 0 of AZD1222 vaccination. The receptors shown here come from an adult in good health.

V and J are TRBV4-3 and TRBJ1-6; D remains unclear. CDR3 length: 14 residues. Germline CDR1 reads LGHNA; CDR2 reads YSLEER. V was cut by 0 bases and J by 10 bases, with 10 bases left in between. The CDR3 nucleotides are TGCGCCAGCAGCCAAGATGGCCGGTACTCACCCCTCCACTTT. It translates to CASSQDGRYSPLHF.

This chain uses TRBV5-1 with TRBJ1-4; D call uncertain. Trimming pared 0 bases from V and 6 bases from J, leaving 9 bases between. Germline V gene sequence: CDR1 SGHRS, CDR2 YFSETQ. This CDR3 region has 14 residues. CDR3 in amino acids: CASSLVGSDEKLFF. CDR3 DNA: TGCGCCAGCAGCTTGGTCGGGAGCGATGAAAAACTGTTTTTT.

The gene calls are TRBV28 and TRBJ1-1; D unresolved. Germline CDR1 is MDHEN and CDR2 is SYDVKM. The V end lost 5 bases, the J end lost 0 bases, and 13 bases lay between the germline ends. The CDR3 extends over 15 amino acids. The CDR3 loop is CASSLNMLMNTEAFF. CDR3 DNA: TGTGCCAGCAGTCTCAATATGCTCATGAACACTGAAGCTTTCTTT.

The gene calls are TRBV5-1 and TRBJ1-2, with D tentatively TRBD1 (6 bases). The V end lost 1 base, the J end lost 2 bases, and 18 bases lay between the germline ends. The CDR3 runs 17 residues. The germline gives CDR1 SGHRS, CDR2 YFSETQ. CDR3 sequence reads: CASSLSRIRQDNYGYTF. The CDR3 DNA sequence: TGCGCCAGCAGCTTGTCCCGAATTAGACAGGACAACTATGGCTACACCTTC. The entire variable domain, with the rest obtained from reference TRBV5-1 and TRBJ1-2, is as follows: KAGVTQTPRYLIKTRGQQVTLSCSPISGHRSVSWYQQTPGQGLQFLFEYFSETQRNKGNFPGRFSGRQFSNSRSEMNVSTLELGDSALYLCASSLSRIRQDNYGYTFGSGTRLTVV.

CDR3 sequence: CASSFGGELLDTEAFF. The DNA of the CDR3 is TGTGCCAGCAGTTTTGGTGGGGAGTTATTGGACACTGAAGCTTTCTTT. The V gene is TRBV28, the J gene TRBJ1-1; no definite D call. V was pared by 3 bases and J by 3 bases, with 17 bases between. CDR1 is MDHEN, CDR2 SYDVKM, per germline. This CDR3 has 16 residues.

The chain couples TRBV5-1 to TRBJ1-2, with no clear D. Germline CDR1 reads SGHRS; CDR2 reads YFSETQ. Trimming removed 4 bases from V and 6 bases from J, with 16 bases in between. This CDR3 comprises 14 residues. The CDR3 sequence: CASSNPGGGDGYTF. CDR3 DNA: TGCGCCAGCAGCAATCCAGGAGGTGGGGATGGCTACACCTTC. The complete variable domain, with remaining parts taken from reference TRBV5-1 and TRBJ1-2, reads KAGVTQTPRYLIKTRGQQVTLSCSPISGHRSVSWYQQTPGQGLQFLFEYFSETQRNKGNFPGRFSGRQFSNSRSEMNVSTLELGDSALYLCASSNPGGGDGYTFGSGTRLTVV.

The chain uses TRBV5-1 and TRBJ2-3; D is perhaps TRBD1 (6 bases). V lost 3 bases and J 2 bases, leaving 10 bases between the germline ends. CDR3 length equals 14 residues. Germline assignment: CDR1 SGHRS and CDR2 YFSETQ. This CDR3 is CASSSTGTTDTQYF. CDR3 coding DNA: TGCGCCAGCAGCTCAACAGGGACCACAGATACGCAGTATTTT. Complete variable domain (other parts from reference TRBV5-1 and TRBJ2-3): KAGVTQTPRYLIKTRGQQVTLSCSPISGHRSVSWYQQTPGQGLQFLFEYFSETQRNKGNFPGRFSGRQFSNSRSEMNVSTLELGDSALYLCASSSTGTTDTQYFGPGTRLTVL.

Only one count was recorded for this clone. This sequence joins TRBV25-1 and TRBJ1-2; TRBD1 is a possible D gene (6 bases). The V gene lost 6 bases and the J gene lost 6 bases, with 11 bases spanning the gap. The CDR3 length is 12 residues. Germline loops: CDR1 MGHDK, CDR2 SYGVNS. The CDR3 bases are TGTGCCAGCAGCGGATGGACAGATGGCTACACCTTC. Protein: CASSGWTDGYTF.

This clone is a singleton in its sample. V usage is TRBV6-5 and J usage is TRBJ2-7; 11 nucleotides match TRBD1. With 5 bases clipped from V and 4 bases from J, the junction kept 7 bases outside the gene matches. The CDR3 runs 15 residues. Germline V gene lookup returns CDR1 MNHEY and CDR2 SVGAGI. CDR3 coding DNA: TGTGCCAGCAGTCTCCGGGACAGGGGGGTGTACGAGCAGTACTTC. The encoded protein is CASSLRDRGVYEQYF.

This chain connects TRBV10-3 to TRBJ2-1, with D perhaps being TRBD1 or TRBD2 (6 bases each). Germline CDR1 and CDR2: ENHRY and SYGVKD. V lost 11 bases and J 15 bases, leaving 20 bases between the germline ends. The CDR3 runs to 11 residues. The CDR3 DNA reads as TGTGCCGCCACAGGGACGGGGGAAATGTTCTTC. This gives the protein CAATGTGEMFF.

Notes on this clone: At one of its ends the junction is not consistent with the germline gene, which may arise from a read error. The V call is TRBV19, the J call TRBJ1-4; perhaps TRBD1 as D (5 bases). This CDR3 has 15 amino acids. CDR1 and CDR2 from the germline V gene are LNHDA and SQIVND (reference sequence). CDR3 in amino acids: CASSPRLNGDERLFF. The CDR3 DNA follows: TGTGCCAGTAGCCCCCGTTTGAACGGGGACGAAAGACTGTTTTTT.

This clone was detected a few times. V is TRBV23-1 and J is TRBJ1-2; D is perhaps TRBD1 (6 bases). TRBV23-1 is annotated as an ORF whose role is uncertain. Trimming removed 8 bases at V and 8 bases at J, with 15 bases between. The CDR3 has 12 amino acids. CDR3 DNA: TGCGCCAGCGGGCAGGGGAACGGCGGCTACACCTTC. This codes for CASGQGNGGYTF.

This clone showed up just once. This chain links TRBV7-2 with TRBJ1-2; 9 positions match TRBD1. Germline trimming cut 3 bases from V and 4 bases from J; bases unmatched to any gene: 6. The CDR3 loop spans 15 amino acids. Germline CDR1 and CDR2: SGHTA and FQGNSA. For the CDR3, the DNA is TGTGCCAGCAGCTTGGGACAGGGAATACTCTATGGCTACACCTTC. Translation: CASSLGQGILYGYTF.

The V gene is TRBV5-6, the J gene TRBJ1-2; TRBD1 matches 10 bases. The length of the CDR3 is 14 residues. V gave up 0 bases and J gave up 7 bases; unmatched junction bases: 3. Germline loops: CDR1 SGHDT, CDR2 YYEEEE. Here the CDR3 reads CASSLGQGASGYTF. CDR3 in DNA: TGTGCCAGCAGCTTGGGACAGGGGGCGAGTGGCTACACCTTC.

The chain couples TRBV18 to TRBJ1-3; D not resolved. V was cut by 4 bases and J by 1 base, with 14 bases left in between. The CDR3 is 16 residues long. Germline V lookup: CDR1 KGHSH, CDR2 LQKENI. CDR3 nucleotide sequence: TGTGCCAGCTCACAAAGCGGGGTTTTATCTGGAAACACCATATATTTT. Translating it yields CASSQSGVLSGNTIYF. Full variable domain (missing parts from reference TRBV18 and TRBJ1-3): NAGVMQNPRHLVRRRGQEARLRCSPMKGHSHVYWYRQLPEEGLKFMVYLQKENIIDESGMPKERFSAEFPKEGPSILRIQQVVRGDSAAYFCASSQSGVLSGNTIYFGEGSWLTVV.

The CDR3 DNA reads TGCGCCAGCAGCCAAGAAGGGTGGGATATCTACTATGGCTACACCTTC. As protein: CASSQEGWDIYYGYTF. The chain carries TRBV4-3 and TRBJ1-2; D is undetermined. Trimming removed 0 bases from V and 3 bases from J, with 14 bases in between. CDR1 is LGHNA, CDR2 YSLEER, per germline. There are 16 residues in the CDR3.

In DNA form, the CDR3 reads TGTGCCAGCAGTCCGACAGGGGTGGAAGAGACCCAGTACTTC. Translated: CASSPTGVEETQYF. The chain couples TRBV6-2 or TRBV6-3 to TRBJ2-5; 8 nucleotides match TRBD1. This CDR3 region has 14 residues. CDR1 is MNHEY and CDR2 is SVGEGT in the germline V gene. V shed 5 bases, J shed 3 bases, and the junction held 5 bases outside the gene matches.

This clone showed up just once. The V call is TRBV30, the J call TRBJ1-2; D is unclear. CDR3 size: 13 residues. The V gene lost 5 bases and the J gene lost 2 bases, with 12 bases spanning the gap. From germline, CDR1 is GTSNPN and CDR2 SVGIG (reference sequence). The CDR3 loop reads CAWAPGPNYGYTF. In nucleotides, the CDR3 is TGTGCCTGGGCCCCGGGTCCCAACTATGGCTACACCTTC.

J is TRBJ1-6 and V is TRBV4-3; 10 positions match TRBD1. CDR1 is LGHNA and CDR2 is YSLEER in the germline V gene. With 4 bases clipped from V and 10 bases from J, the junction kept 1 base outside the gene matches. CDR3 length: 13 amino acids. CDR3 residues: CASSPDRGSPLHF. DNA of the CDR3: TGCGCCAGCAGCCCGGACAGGGGGTCACCCCTCCACTTT.

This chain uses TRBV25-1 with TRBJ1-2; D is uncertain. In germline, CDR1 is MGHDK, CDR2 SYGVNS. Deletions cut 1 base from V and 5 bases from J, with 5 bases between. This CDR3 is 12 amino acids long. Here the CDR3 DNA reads TGTGCCAGCAGTGAATCGAGTTATGGCTACACCTTC. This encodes CASSESSYGYTF.

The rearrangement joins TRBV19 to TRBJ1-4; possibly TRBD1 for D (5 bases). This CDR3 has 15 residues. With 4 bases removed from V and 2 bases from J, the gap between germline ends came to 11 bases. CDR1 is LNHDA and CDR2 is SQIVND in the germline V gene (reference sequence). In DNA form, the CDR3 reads TGTGCCAGTAGTAGGGACCCGGGCACTAATGAAAAACTGTTTTTT. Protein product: CASSRDPGTNEKLFF.

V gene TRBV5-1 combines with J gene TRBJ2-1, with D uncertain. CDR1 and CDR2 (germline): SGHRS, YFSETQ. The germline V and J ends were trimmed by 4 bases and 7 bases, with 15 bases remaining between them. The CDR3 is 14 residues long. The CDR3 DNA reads TGCGCCAGCAGCAACGGGCCCGGTAATAATGAGCAGTTCTTC. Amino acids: CASSNGPGNNEQFF.

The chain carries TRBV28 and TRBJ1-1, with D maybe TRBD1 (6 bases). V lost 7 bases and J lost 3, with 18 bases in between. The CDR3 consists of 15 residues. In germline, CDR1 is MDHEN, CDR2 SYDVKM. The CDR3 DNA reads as TGTGCCAGCATAAGGGGGGGGTCGGGCGACACTGAAGCTTTCTTT. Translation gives CASIRGGSGDTEAFF.

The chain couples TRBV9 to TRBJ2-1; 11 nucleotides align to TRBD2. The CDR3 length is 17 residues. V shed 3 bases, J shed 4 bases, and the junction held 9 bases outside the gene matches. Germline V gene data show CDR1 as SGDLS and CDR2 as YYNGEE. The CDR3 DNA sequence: TGTGCCAGCAGCGGCCCCCTAGCGGGGGGCCCATACAATGAGCAGTTCTTC. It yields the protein CASSGPLAGGPYNEQFF.

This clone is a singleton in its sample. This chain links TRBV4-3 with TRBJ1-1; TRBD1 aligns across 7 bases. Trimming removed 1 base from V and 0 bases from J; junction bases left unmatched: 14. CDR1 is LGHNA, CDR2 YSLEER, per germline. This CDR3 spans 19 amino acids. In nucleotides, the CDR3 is TGCGCCAGCAGCCAAGTCATCGGATTCGGGACAGCTATGAACACTGAAGCTTTCTTT. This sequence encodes CASSQVIGFGTAMNTEAFF.